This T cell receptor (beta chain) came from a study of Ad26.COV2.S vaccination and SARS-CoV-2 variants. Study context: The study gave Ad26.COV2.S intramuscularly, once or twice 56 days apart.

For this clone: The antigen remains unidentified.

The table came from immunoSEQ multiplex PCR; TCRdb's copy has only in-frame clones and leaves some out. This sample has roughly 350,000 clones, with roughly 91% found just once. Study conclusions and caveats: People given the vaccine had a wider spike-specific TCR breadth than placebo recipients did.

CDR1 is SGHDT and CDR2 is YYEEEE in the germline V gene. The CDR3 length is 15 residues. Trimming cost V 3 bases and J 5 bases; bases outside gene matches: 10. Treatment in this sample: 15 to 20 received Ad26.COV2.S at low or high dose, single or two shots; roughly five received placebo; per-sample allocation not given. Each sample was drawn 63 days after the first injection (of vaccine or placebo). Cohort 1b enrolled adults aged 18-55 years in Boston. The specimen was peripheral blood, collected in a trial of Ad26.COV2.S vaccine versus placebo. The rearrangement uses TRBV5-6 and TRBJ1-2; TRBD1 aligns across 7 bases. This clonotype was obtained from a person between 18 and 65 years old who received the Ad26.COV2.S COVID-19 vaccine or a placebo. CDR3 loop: CASSSRDRLLYGYTF. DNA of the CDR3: TGTGCCAGCAGCTCCCGGGACAGACTTTTATATGGCTACACCTTC.